This T cell receptor beta chain was captured by sequencing in a study of cytomegalovirus exposure and HLA in healthy donors. Primers: 60 Vbeta forward and 13 Jbeta reverse. The table came from immunoSEQ multiplex PCR; TCRdb's copy has only in-frame clones and leaves some out. The sample table includes roughly 50,000 clones. Concerning this clone: What it binds is not known. The junction and the germline gene differ at one end; a read error may be behind it.

Study-wide points: Most TCR beta V segments were productive about 90% or about 30% of the time in an earlier analysis.

Germline V gene data show CDR1 as KGHSH and CDR2 as LQKENI. This CDR3 has 12 residues. Sequenced material: PBMCs. J is TRBJ1-1 and V is TRBV18; D call uncertain. The source is a woman between 55 and 75 years old in good health and CMV-seropositive. The CDR3 loop is CASSPRELEDFF. CDR3 coding DNA: TGTGCCAGCTCACCGCGGGAGCTTGAAGATTTCTTT.